These T cell receptor beta chains were read from a single sample in a study of blood T cell repertoires in COVID-19. The repertoire was sequenced with immunoSEQ multiplex PCR; TCRdb's copy has only in-frame clones and lacks some. The sample records 100,000 to 150,000 clones, 65% to 85% being singletons. The sample comprised peripheral blood. The source of these receptors is a man younger than 45 with COVID-19, enrolled during active disease. CDR3s include the opening cysteine and the closing phenylalanine or tryptophan. A D gene is named only where the DNA matches it firmly. Clone size is shown for a subset of rows, as once, few, many or a class of expanded clone.

-	TRBV7-3	TRBJ2-1	TRBD2	TGTGCCAGCAGCCCAGATAGCGGGGGGGCTTACAATGAGCAGTTCTTC	CASSPDSGGAYNEQFF
-	TRBV7-2	TRBJ1-2	TRBD1	TGTGCCAGCAGCCCCAGGACAGGGGGAAAGGACTACACCTTC	CASSPRTGGKDYTF
-	TRBV27	TRBJ2-7	TRBD1	TGTGCCAGCAAAGGGGGCGGTTCCTACGAGCAGTACTTC	CASKGGGSYEQYF
-	TRBV6-5	TRBJ2-6	-	TGTGCCGGCAGTTATGGAGGGGCCGGGGCCAACGTCCTGACTTTC	CAGSYGGAGANVLTF
few	TRBV30	TRBJ1-5	-	TGTGCCTGGAGTGACCCGACGGGGTATAGCAATCAGCCCCAGCATTTT	CAWSDPTGYSNQPQHF
-	TRBV19	TRBJ2-6	TRBD1	TGTGCCAGTACATCTGGTCGAGGACAGGGTAACTCTGGGGCCAACGTCCTGACTTTC	CASTSGRGQGNSGANVLTF
-	TRBV6-1	TRBJ1-1	TRBD1	TGTGCCAGCAGTGGCAGACTTGACAGGGGGCGCTGGGAAAGGAACACTGAAGCTTTCTTT	CASSGRLDRGRWERNTEAFF
-	TRBV30	TRBJ1-2	-	TGTGCCTGGAGTCTCGGGGACTATGGCTACACCTTC	CAWSLGDYGYTF
-	TRBV30	TRBJ2-2	TRBD1	TGTGCCTGGAGTCGACAGGGTCCCGGGGAGCTGTTTTTT	CAWSRQGPGELFF
-	TRBV9	TRBJ2-3	-	TGTGCCAGCAGCGCCCGGGGTACGCAGTATTTT	CASSARGTQYF
-	TRBV5-1	TRBJ2-5	TRBD2	TGCGCCAGCAGCGGGACTACCCAAGAGACCCAGTACTTC	CASSGTTQETQYF
-	TRBV5-5	TRBJ1-3	-	TGTGCCAGCAGCTCCTCGATGGGGCGAATCAGCTCTGGAAACACCATATATTTT	CASSSSMGRISSGNTIYF
-	TRBV30	TRBJ2-6	TRBD2	TGTGCCTGGACTAGCGGGGGGGCCTCTGGGGCCAACGTCCTGACTTTC	CAWTSGGASGANVLTF
once	TRBV5-1	TRBJ2-1	TRBD2	TGCCCCAGCAGCCTCTCGGGGGGGAGGGTCTCCTACAATGAGCAGTTCTTC	CPSSLSGGRVSYNEQFF
-	TRBV12-5	TRBJ2-3	TRBD2	TGTGCTAGTGGTATAATAGCGGGAGGGTACACAGATACGCAGTATTTT	CASGIIAGGYTDTQYF
-	TRBV14	TRBJ2-5	-	TGTGCCAGCTACTCCAGGAGGGGCCAAGAGACCCAGTACTTC	CASYSRRGQETQYF
-	TRBV7-9	TRBJ1-1	TRBD1	TGTGCCAGCAGCGACGGGCGGACAGGTGGGGCCACTGAAGCTTTCTTT	CASSDGRTGGATEAFF
-	TRBV29-1	TRBJ2-2	-	TGCAGCGCCCAAGGATCAGGTTGGGCGAACACCGGGGAGCTGTTTTTT	CSAQGSGWANTGELFF
-	TRBV19	TRBJ1-1	-	TGTGCCAGTAGTCCGGCGGTGGGGGCCACCACTGAAGCTTTCTTT	CASSPAVGATTEAFF
-	TRBV18	TRBJ1-6	-	TGTGCCAGCTCACGGGCCAGAAATTCACCCCTCCACTTT	CASSRARNSPLHF
few	TRBV7-3	TRBJ1-4	TRBD1	TGTGCCAGCACCGCTACCCGGGACAGGGGGCGCAATGTGTTTTTT	CASTATRDRGRNVFF
-	TRBV4-2	TRBJ1-2	-	TGTGCCAGCAGCCAAGAACAGGATACTAACTATGGCTACACCTTC	CASSQEQDTNYGYTF
-	TRBV6-5	TRBJ2-5	-	TGTGCCAGCAGAGCTCGGTCTCAAGAGACCCAGTACTTC	CASRARSQETQYF
-	TRBV7-9	TRBJ1-1	-	TGTGCCAGCACCAGCCCGAGTCGCGGTGAAGCTTTCTTT	CASTSPSRGEAFF
-	TRBV3-1/TRBV3-2	TRBJ1-2	-	TGTGCCAGCAGCCAAGTGACCACAGGTTCCCCTTATGGCTACACCTTC	CASSQVTTGSPYGYTF
-	TRBV20-1	TRBJ1-2	-	TGCAGTGCTAGTGTTGAGAACTATGGCTACACCTTC	CSASVENYGYTF
-	TRBV2	TRBJ2-7	-	TGTGCCAGCAAGCAAACCAGGGATGGGGAGCAGTACTTC	CASKQTRDGEQYF
-	TRBV11-3	TRBJ2-2	TRBD1	TGTGCCAGCAGCTCCGGACAGGGCGGCGGGGAGCTGTTTTTT	CASSSGQGGGELFF
-	TRBV30	TRBJ2-1	-	TGTGCCTGGACGGGACTCTCTTACAATGAGCAGTTCTTC	CAWTGLSYNEQFF
-	TRBV9	TRBJ2-3	-	TGTGCCAGCAGCGCAAGCGGACAGAGCACAGATACGCAGTATTTT	CASSASGQSTDTQYF
-	TRBV5-1	TRBJ1-1	TRBD1	TGCGCCAGCAGCTTGCCCCGACAGGGAAGGATGAACACTGAAGCTTTCTTT	CASSLPRQGRMNTEAFF
-	TRBV10-3	TRBJ2-1	TRBD1	TGTGCCATCAGCGGGACAGGGGGCCGGAATGAGCAGTTCTTC	CAISGTGGRNEQFF
-	TRBV14	TRBJ2-1	-	TGTGCCAGCAGCCAAGACAGGGCCACAAGCTCCTACAATGAGCAGTTCTTC	CASSQDRATSSYNEQFF
-	TRBV28	TRBJ2-1	-	TGTGCCAGCAGTTATTTATTCAATGAGCAGTTCTTC	CASSYLFNEQFF
once	TRBV11-3	TRBJ1-1	TRBD1	TGTGCCAGCAGCAGTCCGACAGGGGGACCTTCGTCTGAAGCTTTCTTT	CASSSPTGGPSSEAFF
-	TRBV6-5	TRBJ2-1	TRBD1	TGTGCCAGCACCCCATGGACAGGGGCCAATGAGCAGTTCTTC	CASTPWTGANEQFF
-	TRBV30	TRBJ1-2	-	TGTGCCTGGAGTGTTATCCTATCTGGCTACACCTTC	CAWSVILSGYTF
-	TRBV5-8	TRBJ1-6	-	TGTGCCAGCAGCTTAGGCAGGAATAATTCACCCCTCCACTTT	CASSLGRNNSPLHF
once	TRBV4-2	TRBJ2-2	TRBD2	TGTGCCAGCAGCCAAGCCCTAGCGGGAGGTGATAAGGGTGCCGGGGAGCTGTTTTTT	CASSQALAGGDKGAGELFF
-	TRBV19	TRBJ2-1	-	TGTGCCAGTAGTACTCCCCCTGAGAGCGATGAGCAGTTCTTC	CASSTPPESDEQFF